This TCR beta chain comes out of a study of cytomegalovirus exposure and HLA in healthy donors. Study in general: Counted in an early data release were about 80 million unique TCRs from HLA-typed donors.

The V gene's germline CDR1 is SGDLS and CDR2 YYNGEE. The V gene lost 8 bases and the J gene lost 0 bases, with 16 bases spanning the gap. This CDR3 has 15 residues. Whole-study results and caveats: An analysis was carried out later, and it reportedly showed fewer N-insertions in an Asian-associated ancestry cluster than the approximately 660-donor mean. A highly shared variant cluster was judged a likely technical artifact.

The PCR contained 60 Vbeta and 13 Jbeta primers. Sequencing was performed with immunoSEQ multiplex PCR; in TCRdb, only in-frame clones are kept and a portion is missing. This table lists more than 100,000 clones. For this clone: Its specificity is not known.

The sample taken for sequencing was PBMCs. This TCR came from a man aged 35 to 55 in good health and CMV-seronegative. The V call is TRBV9, the J call TRBJ2-3; maybe TRBD1 (5 bases). The CDR3, as DNA: TGTGCCAGTCCAACCAGGGAATGGAGCACAGATACGCAGTATTTT. Translation gives CASPTREWSTDTQYF.